This entry lists 17 T cell receptor beta chains sequenced from one sample in a study of shared clonotypes between healthy human individuals. Only in-frame clones appear in the TCRdb table, and some are missing; sequencing was by immunoSEQ multiplex PCR. The data contain 1.4 million or so clones, approximately 98.5% of them singletons. The sample consisted of naive CD4+ T cells sorted from blood. Subset: CD45RA+ positively selected. The receptor source for this set is a man under 40 in good health.

This rearrangement joins TRBV6-1 to TRBJ1-3; no reliable D call. Deletions cut 1 base from V and 9 bases from J, with 10 bases between. CDR1 is MNHNS, CDR2 SASEGT, per germline. This CDR3 is 13 amino acids long. In DNA, the CDR3 is TGTGCCAGCAGTGAAGACTCCCTTAGCACCATATATTTT. This translates into CASSEDSLSTIYF.

The V gene is TRBV6-1, the J gene TRBJ2-5, with 8 bases fitting TRBD2. The V and J ends lost 5 bases and 5 bases, in that order; junction bases with no gene match: 10. There are 15 residues in the CDR3. The germline gives CDR1 MNHNS, CDR2 SASEGT. The CDR3 region is CASSRLAHITETQYF. CDR3 bases: TGTGCCAGCAGTCGACTAGCGCACATTACGGAGACCCAGTACTTC.

The chain has TRBV5-4 and TRBJ2-7; D ambiguous. The CDR3 is 14 residues long. Trimming removed 0 bases from V and 3 bases from J, with 10 bases in between. Looked up from germline, CDR1 is SGHNT and CDR2 is YYREEE (reference sequence). CDR3 amino acids: CASSLGGPNYEQYF. As DNA, the CDR3 is TGTGCCAGCAGCTTGGGCGGACCGAACTACGAGCAGTACTTC.

Only a few counts were recorded for this clone. The chain combines TRBV11-2 with TRBJ1-5; no firm D call. Germline V gives CDR1 SGHAT, CDR2 FQNNGV. Deletions cut 5 bases from V and 2 bases from J, with 10 bases between. The CDR3 is made up of 14 amino acids. CDR3: CASSIVSGNQPQHF. CDR3 in DNA: TGTGCCAGCAGCATAGTAAGCGGCAATCAGCCCCAGCATTTT.

This clone occurred once. The V call is TRBV5-5, the J call TRBJ1-1; D is undetermined. This CDR3 has 16 residues. The germline V gene encodes CDR1 SGHKS and CDR2 YYEKEE (reference sequence). V gave up 0 bases and J gave up 0 bases, with 12 bases separating them. In DNA, the CDR3 is TGTGCCAGCAGCTTGGGCCTAGGGAGCCTGAACACTGAAGCTTTCTTT. It yields the protein CASSLGLGSLNTEAFF.

The rearrangement links TRBV29-1 to TRBJ1-4; maybe TRBD1 (5 bases). V was shortened by 7 bases and J by 1 base, with 10 bases between the two germline ends. Germline V gene sequence: CDR1 SQVTM, CDR2 ANQGSEA. The CDR3 is made up of 13 amino acids. The CDR3 reads CSGGDRTNEKLFF. CDR3 DNA: TGCAGCGGGGGGGATAGAACTAATGAAAAACTGTTTTTT.

Only one count was recorded for this clone. This chain connects TRBV7-2 to TRBJ1-3; TRBD1 might be the D (6 bases). This CDR3 spans 15 amino acids. Trimming took off 1 base at V and 4 bases at J, with 11 bases between the two ends. CDR1 SGHTA and CDR2 FQGNSA come from the germline V gene. In DNA, the CDR3 is TGTGCCAGCAGCTTAGAGACAGGTGGAGGAAACACCATATATTTT. Its protein product is CASSLETGGGNTIYF.

J is TRBJ1-2 and V is TRBV29-1; D is uncertain. This CDR3 spans 16 amino acids. V dropped 5 bases and J dropped 3 bases, with 22 bases sitting between them. Germline CDR1 SQVTM, CDR2 ANQGSEA. For the CDR3, the DNA is TGCAGCGTTAGTTCCACCCAGACGGACGCGGACTATGGCTACACCTTC. Residues: CSVSSTQTDADYGYTF. Looking up the rest from reference TRBV29-1 and TRBJ1-2 gives the full variable domain: SAVISQKPSRDICQRGTSLTIQCQVDSQVTMMFWYRQQPGQSLTLIATANQGSEATYESGFVIDKFPISRPNLTFSTLTVSNMSPEDSSIYLCSVSSTQTDADYGYTFGSGTRLTVV.

The V call is TRBV19, the J call TRBJ2-3; maybe TRBD2 (8 bases). V was pared by 5 bases and J by 7 bases, with 22 bases between. Germline CDR1 is LNHDA and CDR2 is SQIVND (reference sequence). CDR3 length: 16 residues. CDR3 sequence (DNA): TGTGCCAGTAGTCGACAGGGATTGGCGGGAGGAAATACGCAGTATTTT. It is translated as CASSRQGLAGGNTQYF.

About this clone: The germline gene is not matched at one end of the junction; a read error may be the cause. V gene TRBV10-3 combines with J gene TRBJ2-1; 14 bases agree with TRBD2. The CDR3 loop spans 12 amino acids. Germline V lookup: CDR1 ENHRY, CDR2 SYGVKD. As DNA, the CDR3 is TGTGCCATCAGTGAAGGACTAGCGGGAGGACTCTTC. It encodes CAISEGLAGGLF.

The chain uses TRBV6-5 and TRBJ2-1; weak D call: TRBD1 (6 bases). V lost 2 bases and J lost 5, with 13 bases in between. CDR1 is MNHEY, CDR2 SVGAGI, per germline. The CDR3 has 15 amino acids. This CDR3 reads CASSYQTGYDNEQFF. CDR3 DNA: TGTGCCAGCAGTTACCAGACAGGTTACGACAATGAGCAGTTCTTC.

This chain joins TRBV18 and TRBJ2-7, with TRBD1 as a possible D gene (5 bases). Trimming took off 4 bases at V and 5 bases at J, with 15 bases between the two ends. Looked up from germline, CDR1 is KGHSH and CDR2 is LQKENI. The CDR3 has 14 residues. The CDR3: CASSLGRVRDEQYF. The DNA of the CDR3 is TGTGCCAGCTCACTAGGCCGGGTCAGGGACGAGCAGTACTTC.

V is TRBV19 and J is TRBJ2-3; tentatively, D is TRBD2 (6 bases). V lost 5 bases and J lost 6, with 21 bases in between. CDR1 LNHDA and CDR2 SQIVND come from the germline V gene (reference sequence). CDR3 size: 16 residues. Here the CDR3 reads CASSLRVAAPQDTQYF. CDR3 bases: TGTGCCAGTAGTCTCCGGGTAGCGGCCCCTCAGGATACGCAGTATTTT. Full variable domain (outside the CDR3, taken from reference TRBV19 and TRBJ2-3): DGGITQSPKYLFRKEGQNVTLSCEQNLNHDAMYWYRQDPGQGLRLIYYSQIVNDFQKGDIAEGYSVSREKKESFPLTVTSAQKNPTAFYLCASSLRVAAPQDTQYFGPGTRLTVL.

This chain uses TRBV19 with TRBJ1-5, with D perhaps TRBD1 (5 bases). Germline CDR1 is LNHDA and CDR2 is SQIVND (reference sequence). The CDR3 consists of 13 residues. V gave up 5 bases and J gave up 5 bases, with 10 bases separating them. The CDR3 protein is CASSQGYHQPQHF. The CDR3 DNA is TGTGCCAGTAGTCAGGGCTATCATCAGCCCCAGCATTTT.

This clone came up once. V is TRBV9 and J is TRBJ2-1, with 12 bases matching TRBD2. Germline V CDR1 and CDR2: SGDLS, YYNGEE. This CDR3 is 17 amino acids long. J was trimmed by 8 bases and V by 1 base; bases with no gene match: 10. In nucleotides, the CDR3 is TGTGCCAGCAGCGTACAGACGGGACTAGCGGGTGTGGATGAGCAGTTCTTC. This gives the protein CASSVQTGLAGVDEQFF.

The sample holds one count of this clone. This rearrangement joins TRBV9 to TRBJ1-1; D unresolved. From germline, CDR1 is SGDLS and CDR2 YYNGEE. V was clipped by 2 bases and J by 8 bases, with 13 bases between them. The CDR3 spans 13 residues. The CDR3 region has the DNA TGTGCCAGCAGCGTCGTGGGGTCTGGGGAAGCTTTCTTT. This gives the protein CASSVVGSGEAFF.

For this clone: In the same sample, other DNA sequences code for this CDR3. The gene calls are TRBV5-1 and TRBJ2-7; 8 nucleotides align to TRBD2. CDR3 length equals 15 residues. The V gene end was trimmed by 2 bases and the J gene end by 1 base; junction bases not matched to a gene: 5. CDR1 is SGHRS and CDR2 is YFSETQ in the germline V gene. CDR3 DNA sequence: TGCGCCAGCAGCTTTGGGAGCGGGAGTTCCTACGAGCAGTACTTC. Protein sequence: CASSFGSGSSYEQYF.